This TCR beta chain was captured in a study of cytomegalovirus exposure and HLA in healthy donors. Across the whole study: In a later analysis, it was reported that the roughly 130 validation repertoires had been produced on the same platform as the 690 or so repertoires belonging to the first cohort.

The V segment lost 4 bases and the J segment 7 bases; nucleotides outside the gene matches: 10. The CDR3 runs 14 residues. Germline CDR1 SEHNR, CDR2 FQNEAQ (reference sequence). Sequenced by immunoSEQ multiplex PCR; TCRdb stores in-frame clones only, minus some. Of about 140,000 clones in the sample, approximately 84% were seen once. Study outcomes and limitations: Using the classifier, cytomegalovirus status was reportedly diagnosed with high specificity and sensitivity. One later analysis, an examination of the approximately 130 validation repertoires, found that first-cohort TCR clusters tended to co-occur in them.

This clone was observed at least ten times. Its specificity is unknown. The chain is built from TRBV7-9 and TRBJ2-7; 7 bases agree with TRBD1. The source is a man aged 25-40 years in good health and CMV-seropositive. Sequencing used PBMCs. CDR3 in amino acids: CASSWDSSLGEQYF. The CDR3 nucleotides read TGTGCCAGCAGCTGGGACAGCTCCTTAGGGGAGCAGTACTTC.